The entry below describes one T cell receptor beta chain. As yet, its antigen is unknown. V lost 6 bases to trimming and J lost 0 bases, with 15 bases between them. The CDR3 totals 15 residues. Germline assignment: CDR1 MNHEY and CDR2 SMNVEV (reference sequence). The time point: persistent/refractory GD, antithyroid drugs over 5 years with positive TRAb. From PBMCs, RNA was extracted and then used to make the TCR library. These data come from a study of regulatory T cells in long-lasting Graves disease. Across the study: Positive TSH receptor antibodies alongside over 5 years of antithyroid drugs were what marked Graves' disease as persistent.

General study findings and limits: TRBV28 was favored in persistent disease, as were TRBJ1-2 and TRBJ2-5.

Combining iRepertoire HTBI primers with Arm-PCR of CDR3 regions, the authors built TCR beta libraries. TCRdb re-called the multiplex PCR reads through MiXCR, storing one row per CDR3 protein. The table lists over 650,000 distinct CDR3 sequences, approximately 31% of them singletons. V gene TRBV27 combines with J gene TRBJ2-7; D might be TRBD1 (6 bases). Sample: peripheral blood mononuclear cells (PBMCs), taken when the disease was refractory, from a patient treated with antithyroid drugs. The TCR sequence derives from a female donor with Graves disease. CDR3 loop: CASSQGHSSSYEQYF. CDR3 DNA sequence: TGTGCCAGCAGCCAGGGACACTCGAGCTCCTACGAGCAGTACTTC.